A single sample is the source of the 29 T cell receptor beta chains below, sequenced in a study of cytomegalovirus exposure and HLA in healthy donors. Generated by immunoSEQ multiplex PCR, the TCRdb table keeps only in-frame clones and is missing some. Of 90,000 to 140,000 clones listed, roughly 86% are singletons. Sequencing was done on a sample of PBMCs. Receptors were obtained from a woman aged 18 to 35 in good health and CMV-seropositive.

The chain has TRBV5-1 and TRBJ2-5; 11 bases are shared with TRBD2. The CDR3 covers 16 residues. CDR1 and CDR2 from the germline V gene are SGHRS and YFSETQ. V shed 0 bases, J shed 7 bases, and the junction held 8 bases outside the gene matches. The CDR3 nucleotides are TGCGCCAGCAGCTTGGCCGGGCTAGCGGGAGGTGGGACCCAGTACTTC. It is translated as CASSLAGLAGGGTQYF.

The chain uses TRBV28 and TRBJ1-6; weak D call: TRBD1 (5 bases). This CDR3 is built from 14 residues. V lost 6 bases and J 9 bases, leaving 15 bases between the germline ends. Germline CDR1 reads MDHEN; CDR2 reads SYDVKM. The CDR3 coding sequence is TGTGCCAGCAGGGAAACAGGTAAGATTTCACCCCTCCACTTT. Translation: CASRETGKISPLHF.

V is TRBV27 and J is TRBJ1-3; 8 bases align to TRBD1. The CDR3 runs to 16 residues. V was pared by 5 bases and J by 0 bases, with 6 bases of the junction left unmatched. Germline-derived CDR1 and CDR2 are MNHEY and SMNVEV (reference sequence). The DNA of the CDR3 is TGTGCCAGCAGTCCAGGGACAGGTTTCTCTGGAAACACCATATATTTT. As protein: CASSPGTGFSGNTIYF.

The sample holds a few counts of this clone. The sample has other DNA sequences that encode this CDR3 too. This chain uses TRBV29-1 with TRBJ2-3; tentative D call: TRBD2 (6 bases). The V gene lost 3 bases and the J gene lost 1 base, with 8 bases spanning the gap. This CDR3 region has 13 residues. The germline V gene encodes CDR1 SQVTM and CDR2 ANQGSEA. CDR3 region: CSVDGGGTDTQYF. CDR3 nucleotide sequence: TGCAGCGTTGACGGGGGAGGCACAGATACGCAGTATTTT.

The chain joins TRBV4-1 to TRBJ1-6, with D perhaps matching TRBD1 (6 bases). This CDR3 contains 15 residues. Germline assignment: CDR1 MGHRA and CDR2 YSYEKL. V shed 4 bases and J shed 3 bases, with 10 bases lying between them. The DNA for the CDR3 is TGCGCCAGCAGCCTAAACAGGGACTATAATTCACCCCTCCACTTT. It yields the protein CASSLNRDYNSPLHF.

This clone was recorded only once. At the DNA level, this CDR3 is encoded by other sequences in the same sample as well. The chain carries TRBV9 and TRBJ2-3, with D uncertain. Germline V gene data show CDR1 as SGDLS and CDR2 as YYNGEE. V was trimmed by 2 bases and J by 4 bases, leaving 5 bases between them. This CDR3 is 12 amino acids long. CDR3 residues: CASSVLPDTQYF. Here the CDR3 DNA reads TGTGCCAGCAGCGTTCTCCCAGATACGCAGTATTTT.

This clone has a single count. The V gene is TRBV7-2, the J gene TRBJ2-7; the D is unclear. Germline-derived CDR1 and CDR2 are SGHTA and FQGNSA. The V and J ends lost 2 bases and 1 base respectively, with 6 bases between them. This CDR3 has 13 residues. The CDR3, as DNA: TGTGCCAGCAGCTTAAGTGCGTCCTACGAGCAGTACTTC. Its protein product is CASSLSASYEQYF.

The chain combines TRBV5-6 with TRBJ1-5; D is unresolved. V was shortened by 3 bases and J by 6 bases, with 10 bases between the two germline ends. The CDR3 is 13 amino acids. The germline V gene encodes CDR1 SGHDT and CDR2 YYEEEE. This CDR3 reads CASSSGSSQPQHF. The CDR3 bases are TGTGCCAGCAGCTCCGGGTCGAGTCAGCCCCAGCATTTT.

V usage is TRBV7-9 and J usage is TRBJ2-7; D perhaps matches TRBD1 (6 bases). The V end lost 8 bases, the J end lost 6 bases, and 20 bases lay between the germline ends. This CDR3 region has 14 residues. The germline gives CDR1 SEHNR, CDR2 FQNEAQ (reference sequence). The CDR3 sequence is CASAREGGTGEQYF. CDR3 coding DNA: TGTGCCAGCGCAAGGGAAGGGGGAACGGGCGAGCAGTACTTC.

V usage is TRBV10-3 and J usage is TRBJ1-1; 8 nucleotides agree with TRBD1. The length of the CDR3 is 13 residues. J lost 0 bases, V lost 10 bases, and 4 bases had no gene match. The V gene's germline CDR1 is ENHRY and CDR2 SYGVKD. The CDR3 reads CASRTGMNTEAFF. In DNA, the CDR3 is TGTGCCAGTAGGACAGGGATGAACACTGAAGCTTTCTTT.

Concerning this clone itself: An end of the junction differs from the germline gene, which may be a read error. The chain combines TRBV6-5 with TRBJ2-7; 7 nucleotides match TRBD2. The CDR3 has 10 residues. In germline, CDR1 is MNHEY, CDR2 SVGAGI. In DNA, the CDR3 is TGTGCCAGGGGTCGCCCGGGGGGTAGGTTC. Its protein is CARGRPGGRF.

The V gene is TRBV10-2, the J gene TRBJ2-2, with 8 bases aligning to TRBD1. The germline V gene encodes CDR1 WSHSY and CDR2 SAAADI. The CDR3 has 13 residues. V was clipped by 7 bases and J by 4 bases; unmatched bases: 2. CDR3 sequence: CASTGTGTGELFF. Written as DNA, the CDR3 is TGCGCCAGCACAGGGACAGGCACCGGGGAGCTGTTTTTT.

The chain employs TRBV11-2 and TRBJ2-7; a weak D match, TRBD1 (5 bases). Trimming cost V 3 bases and J 4 bases, with 13 bases left between them. Germline lookup yields CDR1 SGHAT and CDR2 FQNNGV. This CDR3 has 14 amino acids. The CDR3 loop reads CASSFGTGAYEQYF. CDR3 bases: TGTGCCAGCAGCTTTGGCACAGGAGCGTACGAGCAGTACTTC.

This clone was observed a handful of times. This sequence joins TRBV12-5 and TRBJ1-2; the D is unclear. Trimming removed 2 bases from V and 4 bases from J, with 8 bases in between. From germline, CDR1 is LGHNT and CDR2 FRNRAP. The CDR3 is 13 amino acids. CDR3 sequence: CASGLTPGYGYTF. The CDR3 coding sequence is TGTGCTAGTGGTTTGACCCCAGGCTATGGCTACACCTTC. The full variable domain, rest sourced from reference TRBV12-5 and TRBJ1-2, is DARVTQTPRHKVTEMGQEVTMRCQPILGHNTVFWYRQTMMQGLELLAYFRNRAPLDDSGMPKDRFSAEMPDATLATLKIQPSEPRDSAVYFCASGLTPGYGYTFGSGTRLTVV.

The J gene is TRBJ2-3, the V gene TRBV5-1; 9 positions agree with TRBD2. Losses at the gene ends were 4 bases for V and 1 base for J; bases not matched to a gene: 4. The CDR3 runs 15 residues. Germline V gives CDR1 SGHRS, CDR2 YFSETQ. The CDR3 DNA reads as TGCGCCAGCAGCCACCGGACTAGCGGCACAGATACGCAGTATTTT. It translates to CASSHRTSGTDTQYF.

The chain links TRBV15 to TRBJ1-6; 8 bases are a match to TRBD1. The CDR3 extends over 16 amino acids. CDR1 and CDR2 (germline): LNHNV, YYDKDF (reference sequence). Germline trimming cut 0 bases from V and 7 bases from J; bases unmatched to any gene: 5. The CDR3 DNA reads as TGTGCCACCAGCAGAGATCCCGACAGGGGAAATTCACCCCTCCACTTT. Amino acid sequence: CATSRDPDRGNSPLHF. Full variable domain (missing parts from reference TRBV15 and TRBJ1-6): DAMVIQNPRYQVTQFGKPVTLSCSQTLNHNVMYWYQQKSSQAPKLLFHYYDKDFNNEADTPDNFQSRRPNTSFCFLDIRSPGLGDTAMYLCATSRDPDRGNSPLHFGNGTRLTVT.

A few counts support this clone. CDR3 nucleotide sequence: TGTGCCAGCAGCTACGGGACTACCGGGGAGCTGTTTTTT. Protein: CASSYGTTGELFF. The rearrangement links TRBV5-6 to TRBJ2-2; possibly TRBD2 for D (6 bases). Germline CDR1 and CDR2: SGHDT and YYEEEE. The CDR3 runs to 13 residues. V dropped 3 bases and J dropped 5 bases, with 8 bases sitting between them.

The chain links TRBV7-6 to TRBJ2-1; 8 bases agree with TRBD2. With 5 bases clipped from V and 4 bases from J, the junction kept 10 bases outside the gene matches. Per germline, CDR1 SGHVS and CDR2 FNYEAQ. This CDR3 is built from 16 residues. The CDR3 DNA follows: TGTGCCAGCAGCCCAAGCAGCGGGAGATTTTACAATGAGCAGTTCTTC. Protein product: CASSPSSGRFYNEQFF.

This clone was seen a handful of times. This chain joins TRBV4-1 and TRBJ1-1; maybe TRBD1 (6 bases). Germline assignment: CDR1 MGHRA and CDR2 YSYEKL. V shed 0 bases and J shed 5 bases, with 16 bases lying between them. The length of the CDR3 is 16 residues. CDR3 coding DNA: TGCGCCAGCAGCCAAGATCGAAGGGGGATGAGGACTGAAGCTTTCTTT. It codes for CASSQDRRGMRTEAFF.

This chain uses TRBV25-1 with TRBJ1-2, with 9 bases that match TRBD1. V shed 7 bases, J shed 8 bases, and the junction held 17 bases outside the gene matches. CDR1 is MGHDK, CDR2 SYGVNS, per germline. CDR3 size: 16 residues. The CDR3 DNA reads as TGTGCCAGCATGAATCCTACTCCGGGACAGGGTGGCGGCTACACCTTC. Translating it yields CASMNPTPGQGGGYTF.

The J gene is TRBJ1-1, the V gene TRBV15, with TRBD1 as a possible D gene (5 bases). V lost 3 bases and J lost 0, with 23 bases in between. CDR1 LNHNV and CDR2 YYDKDF come from the germline V gene (reference sequence). The CDR3 spans 19 residues. DNA for the CDR3: TGTGCCACCAGCAGGTTCTTAGGGCGGGGACCCTTGATGAACACTGAAGCTTTCTTT. The encoded protein is CATSRFLGRGPLMNTEAFF.

This clone has only one observation. The chain combines TRBV7-8 with TRBJ2-5, with a tentative D call TRBD2 (6 bases). The V gene's germline CDR1 is SGHVS and CDR2 FQNEAQ. This CDR3 comprises 14 residues. V was pared by 5 bases and J by 6 bases, with 16 bases between. As DNA, the CDR3 is TGTGCCAGCAGCGGGGGACTGAGGACCCAGACCCAGTACTTC. It codes for CASSGGLRTQTQYF. The full variable domain, in which reference TRBV7-8 and TRBJ2-5 provide the parts outside the CDR3, is GAGVSQSPRYKVAKRGQDVALRCDPISGHVSLFWYQQALGQGPEFLTYFQNEAQLDKSGLPSDRFFAERPEGSVSTLKIQRTQQEDSAVYLCASSGGLRTQTQYFGPGTRLLVL.

This clone is a singleton in its sample. The rearrangement uses TRBV28 and TRBJ2-7, with D perhaps TRBD1 (6 bases). Germline V CDR1 and CDR2: MDHEN, SYDVKM. The length of the CDR3 is 12 residues. Trimming pared 4 bases from V and 5 bases from J, leaving 9 bases between. The CDR3: CASSSDSNEQYF. The CDR3 DNA is TGTGCCAGCAGTTCGGACAGCAACGAGCAGTACTTC.

DNA for the CDR3: TGCGCCAGCAGCTTGGTGGCAGGGGACAATTCACCCCTCCACTTT. Translation: CASSLVAGDNSPLHF. The J gene is TRBJ1-6, the V gene TRBV5-1; perhaps TRBD1 as D (6 bases). Germline CDR1 SGHRS, CDR2 YFSETQ. The V end lost 0 bases, the J end lost 7 bases, and 11 bases lay between the germline ends. There are 15 residues in the CDR3.

This clone was seen a handful of times. This chain links TRBV6-5 with TRBJ2-7; 7 bases are a match to TRBD1. Germline CDR1 and CDR2: MNHEY and SVGAGI. This CDR3 is built from 13 residues. V was clipped by 7 bases and J by 0 bases; unmatched bases: 3. CDR3 DNA: TGTGCCAGCAACCGACAGGGCTCCTACGAGCAGTACTTC. It codes for CASNRQGSYEQYF.

V gene TRBV5-4 combines with J gene TRBJ1-1; D call uncertain. Germline CDR1 is SGHNT and CDR2 is YYREEE (reference sequence). V was cut by 4 bases and J by 8 bases, with 15 bases left in between. This CDR3 spans 13 amino acids. The DNA for the CDR3 is TGTGCCAGCAGCCGGAGCCCGAGGCCAGAAGCTTTCTTT. Amino acids: CASSRSPRPEAFF.

The chain employs TRBV6-1 and TRBJ2-3, with 8 nucleotides matching TRBD1. The CDR3 runs 14 residues. In germline, CDR1 is MNHNS, CDR2 SASEGT. V lost 10 bases, J lost 4 bases, and 10 bases stayed unmatched. The CDR3 DNA is TGTGCCACACGAGAGGACAGGGACGCAGATACGCAGTATTTT. Encoded protein: CATREDRDADTQYF.

V usage is TRBV11-3 and J usage is TRBJ2-5, with unresolved D. V was trimmed by 3 bases and J by 5 bases, leaving 4 bases between them. The germline V gene encodes CDR1 SGHNT and CDR2 YENEEA. The CDR3 has 11 residues. The CDR3 sequence is CASSFSETQYF. Written as DNA, the CDR3 is TGTGCCAGCAGCTTTTCGGAGACCCAGTACTTC.

This chain joins TRBV11-3 and TRBJ1-1; weak D call: TRBD1 (5 bases). Germline assignment: CDR1 SGHNT and CDR2 YENEEA. The CDR3 covers 14 residues. V lost 7 bases to trimming and J lost 1 base, with 13 bases between them. CDR3 residues: CASTATDRNTEAFF. In nucleotides, the CDR3 is TGTGCCAGCACCGCGACAGATAGGAACACTGAAGCTTTCTTT.